These 14 T cell receptor beta chains originate from one sample sequenced in a study of OX40 agonist ivuxolimab in advanced cancers. The table came from immunoSEQ multiplex PCR; TCRdb's copy has only in-frame clones and leaves some out. The repertoire holds approximately 76,000 clones, with roughly 85% as singletons. Sample: CD4+ or CD8+ T cells sorted from blood, taken in a trial of the OX40 agonist ivuxolimab. The receptors stem from an adult with an advanced solid tumor such as melanoma, head and neck, liver or kidney cancer.

Turning to this clone: Distinct nucleotide sequences in the sample also encode this CDR3. The chain is built from TRBV7-2 and TRBJ1-1; D gene uncertain. Trimming removed 3 bases from V and 1 base from J, with 6 bases in between. From germline, CDR1 is SGHTA and CDR2 FQGNSA. This CDR3 region has 13 residues. The CDR3 sequence is CASSFDTNTEAFF. In DNA, the CDR3 is TGTGCCAGCAGCTTTGACACGAACACTGAAGCTTTCTTT.

V and J are TRBV19 and TRBJ1-5, with a possible D match to TRBD1 (6 bases). V was shortened by 3 bases and J by 0 bases, with 9 bases between the two germline ends. Germline assignment: CDR1 LNHDA and CDR2 SQIVND (reference sequence). The CDR3 has 15 amino acids. Here the CDR3 reads CASSIGTSSNQPQHF. In nucleotides, the CDR3 is TGTGCCAGTAGTATTGGGACAAGTAGCAATCAGCCCCAGCATTTT.

The DNA for the CDR3 is TGTGCCACCCTACCGGGACATAACACCGGGGAGCTGTTTTTT. It specifies CATLPGHNTGELFF. The rearrangement uses TRBV19 and TRBJ2-2; D might be TRBD1 (6 bases). V lost 10 bases, J lost 2 bases, and 14 bases lay in between. This CDR3 has 14 residues. Germline V gives CDR1 LNHDA, CDR2 SQIVND (reference sequence).

The V and J genes are TRBV9 and TRBJ2-1, with a possible D match to TRBD1 (6 bases). The CDR3 length is 15 residues. CDR1 and CDR2 from the germline V gene are SGDLS and YYNGEE. Deletions cut 3 bases from V and 2 bases from J, with 12 bases between. This chain's CDR3 is CASSAAWGPYNEQFF. The CDR3 nucleotides read TGTGCCAGCAGCGCAGCTTGGGGGCCCTACAATGAGCAGTTCTTC.

The V gene is TRBV5-6, the J gene TRBJ2-7; D possibly corresponds to TRBD1 (5 bases). This CDR3 has 15 amino acids. Trimming pared 0 bases from V and 2 bases from J, leaving 12 bases between. From germline, CDR1 is SGHDT and CDR2 YYEEEE. CDR3 sequence: CASSLEARVTYEQYF. DNA of the CDR3: TGTGCCAGCAGCTTGGAGGCCAGGGTGACCTACGAGCAGTACTTC.

The V call is TRBV7-2, the J call TRBJ1-5; D is possibly TRBD1 (6 bases). The length of the CDR3 is 17 residues. The V gene's germline CDR1 is SGHTA and CDR2 FQGNSA. Trimming removed 0 bases from V and 1 base from J, with 13 bases in between. CDR3 loop: CASSLAEGGLSNQPQHF. The CDR3 DNA is TGTGCCAGCAGCTTAGCGGAAGGGGGGTTGAGCAATCAGCCCCAGCATTTT.

The chain couples TRBV9 to TRBJ1-6; 9 bases agree with TRBD1. Losses at the gene ends were 3 bases for V and 3 bases for J; bases not matched to a gene: 7. Germline CDR1 and CDR2: SGDLS and YYNGEE. This CDR3 spans 17 amino acids. In DNA, the CDR3 is TGTGCCAGCAGCGGTCAACAGGGGGCATTCTATAATTCACCCCTCCACTTT. Residues: CASSGQQGAFYNSPLHF.

The gene calls are TRBV11-1 and TRBJ1-3; maybe TRBD1 (6 bases). The CDR3 is 15 amino acids. Between the trimmed V and J ends, which lost 5 bases and 4 bases, there was a span of 15 bases. The germline CDR1 and CDR2 sequences are SGHAT and FQDESV (reference sequence). This CDR3 is CASSANQGKGNTIYF. In DNA form, the CDR3 reads TGTGCCAGCAGCGCAAACCAGGGGAAAGGAAACACCATATATTTT.

The genes are TRBV5-1 and TRBJ2-1, with a weak D call TRBD2 (6 bases). V shed 5 bases and J shed 0 bases, with 12 bases lying between them. The CDR3 is 15 amino acids. Germline values: CDR1 SGHRS, CDR2 YFSETQ. Here the CDR3 reads CASRSRETSYNEQFF. CDR3 DNA: TGCGCCAGCAGGTCCCGGGAGACCTCCTACAATGAGCAGTTCTTC.

The chain links TRBV29-1 to TRBJ1-1; D is possibly TRBD1 (5 bases). The CDR3 sequence is 13 residues long. CDR1 is SQVTM and CDR2 is ANQGSEA in the germline V gene. Trimming removed 8 bases at V and 0 bases at J, with 13 bases between. Here the CDR3 reads CSTTGGLNTEAFF. In nucleotides, the CDR3 is TGCAGCACAACAGGAGGGTTGAACACTGAAGCTTTCTTT.

The rearrangement joins TRBV6-5 to TRBJ1-2; weak D call: TRBD1 (5 bases). Germline assignment: CDR1 MNHEY and CDR2 SVGAGI. The CDR3 is 13 residues long. V lost 5 bases to trimming and J lost 4 bases, with 11 bases between them. The CDR3 sequence: CASSTDRLYGYTF. CDR3 DNA: TGTGCCAGCAGTACAGACAGACTCTATGGCTACACCTTC.

This clone appeared once. The rearrangement joins TRBV29-1 to TRBJ1-5, with D possibly matching TRBD1 (6 bases). Per the germline V gene, CDR1 is SQVTM and CDR2 is ANQGSEA. This CDR3 has 12 residues. V shed 6 bases and J shed 7 bases, with 13 bases lying between them. In nucleotides, the CDR3 is TGCAGCGTCGCGAACAGGGAACAGCCCCAGCATTTT. Translating it yields CSVANREQPQHF.

This clone was recorded only once. The chain recombines TRBV7-2 with TRBJ1-2, with TRBD1 matching 7 bases. This CDR3 spans 13 amino acids. CDR1 and CDR2 (germline): SGHTA, FQGNSA. After removal of 3 bases from V and 7 bases from J, the junction contained 5 bases not matched to a gene. CDR3 DNA: TGTGCCAGCAGCTTCAGACAGGGACTTGGCTACACCTTC. Encoded protein: CASSFRQGLGYTF.

The chain combines TRBV7-3 with TRBJ2-1; the match to TRBD2 covers 12 bases. The CDR3 is 15 residues long. The trim removed 5 bases at V and 8 bases at J, leaving 7 bases unmatched. CDR1 and CDR2 (germline): SGHTA, FQGTGA. The CDR3 reads CASSTLAGGLYEQFF. The DNA for the CDR3 is TGTGCCAGCAGCACCCTAGCGGGGGGGCTCTATGAGCAGTTCTTC.